This T cell receptor beta chain was sequenced in a study of blood T cell repertoires in COVID-19. CDR1 and CDR2 from the germline V gene are MNHEY and SVGAGI. Trimming cost V 6 bases and J 5 bases, with 12 bases left between them. The length of the CDR3 is 13 residues. In this sample, this clone turned up once. Sequenced by immunoSEQ multiplex PCR; TCRdb stores in-frame clones only, minus some. Counted here are hundreds of thousands of clones, roughly 90% occurring once; the ten biggest clones make up less than 7.5%. The receptor was derived from a man in his fifties or sixties who had recovered from COVID-19. The material sequenced was peripheral blood. The V gene is TRBV6-5, the J gene TRBJ2-3, with TRBD1 as a possible D gene (6 bases). The CDR3 here is CASRVKDRDTQYF. The CDR3 region has the DNA TGTGCCAGCAGAGTTAAGGACAGAGATACGCAGTATTTT.